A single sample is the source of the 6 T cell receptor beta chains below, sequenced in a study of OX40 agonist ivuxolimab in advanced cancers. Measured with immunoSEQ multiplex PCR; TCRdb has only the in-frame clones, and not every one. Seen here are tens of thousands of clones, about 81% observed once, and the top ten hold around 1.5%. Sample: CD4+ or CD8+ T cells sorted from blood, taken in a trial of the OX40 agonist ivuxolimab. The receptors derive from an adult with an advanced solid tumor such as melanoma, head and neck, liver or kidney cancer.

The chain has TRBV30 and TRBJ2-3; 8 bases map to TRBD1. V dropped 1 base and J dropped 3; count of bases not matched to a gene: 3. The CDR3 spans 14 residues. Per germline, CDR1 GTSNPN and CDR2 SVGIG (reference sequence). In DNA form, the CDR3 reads TGTGCCTGGAGTGGAGGACAGGGTACAGATACGCAGTATTTT. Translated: CAWSGGQGTDTQYF.

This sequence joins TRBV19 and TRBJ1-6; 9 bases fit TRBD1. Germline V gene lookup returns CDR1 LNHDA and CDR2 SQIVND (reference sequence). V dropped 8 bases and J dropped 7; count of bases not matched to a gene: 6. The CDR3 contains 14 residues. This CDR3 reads CASGRDRANSPLHF. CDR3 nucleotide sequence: TGTGCCAGTGGAAGGGACAGGGCAAATTCACCCCTCCACTTT.

Here the CDR3 reads CASSRGQGNTIYF. CDR3 nucleotide sequence: TGTGCCAGCAGTCGTGGACAGGGAAACACCATATATTTT. The V call is TRBV6-6, the J call TRBJ1-3, with D possibly matching TRBD1 (6 bases). CDR3 length: 13 residues. The germline V gene encodes CDR1 MNHNY and CDR2 SVGAGI (reference sequence). The V gene lost 5 bases and the J gene lost 4 bases, with 9 bases spanning the gap.

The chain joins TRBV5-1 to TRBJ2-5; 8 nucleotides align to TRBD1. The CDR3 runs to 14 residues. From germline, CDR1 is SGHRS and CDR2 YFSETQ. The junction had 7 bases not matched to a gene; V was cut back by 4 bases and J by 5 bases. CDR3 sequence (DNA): TGCGCCAGCAGCGGGACAGGACTCGGCGAGACCCAGTACTTC. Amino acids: CASSGTGLGETQYF.

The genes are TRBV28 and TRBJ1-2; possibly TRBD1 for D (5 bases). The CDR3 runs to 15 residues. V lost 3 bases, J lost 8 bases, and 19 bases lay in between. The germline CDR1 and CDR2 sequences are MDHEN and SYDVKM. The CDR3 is CASSFKAGPRGGYTF. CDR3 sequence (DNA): TGTGCCAGCAGTTTTAAGGCAGGGCCTAGGGGAGGCTACACCTTC.

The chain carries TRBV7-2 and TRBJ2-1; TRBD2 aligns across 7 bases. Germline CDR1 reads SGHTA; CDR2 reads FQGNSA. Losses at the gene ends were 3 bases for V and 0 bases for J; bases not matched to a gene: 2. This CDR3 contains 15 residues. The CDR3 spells CASSFGGSSYNEQFF. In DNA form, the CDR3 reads TGTGCCAGCAGCTTTGGCGGGAGCTCCTACAATGAGCAGTTCTTC. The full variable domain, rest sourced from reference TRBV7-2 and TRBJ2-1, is GAGVSQSPSNKVTEKGKDVELRCDPISGHTALYWYRQSLGQGLEFLIYFQGNSAPDKSGLPSDRFSAERTGGSVSTLTIQRTQQEDSAVYLCASSFGGSSYNEQFFGPGTRLTVL.